What follows are 7 T cell receptor beta chains derived from one specimen sequenced in a study of TIL therapy for anti-PD-1-resistant metastatic lung cancer. Stated time point: pre-treatment sample, taken before nivolumab and TIL therapy. Sequencing used immunoSEQ v3. The protocol was immunoSEQ multiplex PCR, while the TCRdb copy is restricted to in-frame clones and leaves out a portion. The sample records some 46,000 clones, around 79% being singletons. Here the sequenced sample was blood, taken at baseline. Receptor source: a man aged 70 or older with non-small cell lung cancer.

This chain links TRBV28 with TRBJ2-6; D possibly uses TRBD1 or TRBD2 (5 bases each). This CDR3 region has 18 residues. Germline-derived CDR1 and CDR2 are MDHEN and SYDVKM. V lost 1 base, J lost 0 bases, and 13 bases lay in between. CDR3 loop: CASSLSRGVLSGANVLTF. The CDR3 nucleotides are TGTGCCAGCAGTTTATCCCGAGGGGTTCTCTCTGGGGCCAACGTCCTGACTTTC.

This chain connects TRBV27 to TRBJ2-3, with D possibly being TRBD2 (6 bases). CDR1 is MNHEY, CDR2 SMNVEV, per germline (reference sequence). CDR3 length equals 15 residues. V lost 4 bases and J 3 bases, leaving 14 bases between the germline ends. The DNA of the CDR3 is TGTGCCAGCAGTTCGGTGCAGGGAGGAACAGATACGCAGTATTTT. This encodes CASSSVQGGTDTQYF.

The chain combines TRBV5-5 with TRBJ2-7, with 13 bases aligning to TRBD2. This CDR3 region has 15 residues. V lost 4 bases and J lost 2; bases outside the gene matches: 3. Germline CDR1 SGHKS, CDR2 YYEKEE (reference sequence). CDR3 in amino acids: CASSPGLAGTYEQYF. The CDR3 coding sequence is TGTGCCAGCAGCCCGGGACTAGCGGGAACCTACGAGCAGTACTTC. Combining the CDR3 with reference TRBV5-5 and TRBJ2-7 gives the whole variable domain DAGVTQSPTHLIKTRGQQVTLRCSPISGHKSVSWYQQVLGQGPQFIFQYYEKEERGRGNFPDRFSARQFPNYSSELNVNALLLGDSALYLCASSPGLAGTYEQYFGPGTRLTVT.

The V and J genes are TRBV6-5 and TRBJ1-1, with 7 positions matching TRBD1. Germline loops: CDR1 MNHEY, CDR2 SVGAGI. J was trimmed by 2 bases and V by 2 bases; bases with no gene match: 2. The CDR3 has 14 residues. Here the CDR3 reads CASSYDRVNTEAFF. In DNA, the CDR3 is TGTGCCAGCAGTTACGACAGGGTAAACACTGAAGCTTTCTTT.

This chain joins TRBV15 and TRBJ2-1; maybe TRBD2 (7 bases). V was trimmed by 5 bases and J by 2 bases, leaving 16 bases between them. The germline CDR1 and CDR2 sequences are LNHNV and YYDKDF (reference sequence). The CDR3 loop spans 16 amino acids. In DNA form, the CDR3 reads TGTGCCACCAGCGAGAAAAGGGGGAGGGCCTACAATGAGCAGTTCTTC. This sequence encodes CATSEKRGRAYNEQFF.

The gene calls are TRBV30 and TRBJ2-2; 8 positions match TRBD1. The V segment lost 2 bases and the J segment 6 bases; nucleotides outside the gene matches: 20. The CDR3 is 19 residues long. The germline CDR1 and CDR2 sequences are GTSNPN and SVGIG (reference sequence). The chain's CDR3 is CAWSRRQGIGLAPAGELFF. DNA of the CDR3: TGTGCCTGGAGTCGTAGACAGGGGATCGGTCTAGCACCCGCCGGGGAGCTGTTTTTT.

This clone turned up a few times. The chain joins TRBV6-1 to TRBJ1-4, with D unresolved. V lost 6 bases to trimming and J lost 11 bases, with 16 bases between them. The CDR3 has 13 amino acids. In germline, CDR1 is MNHNS, CDR2 SASEGT. CDR3: CASRIEGYGKLFF. The CDR3 coding sequence is TGTGCCAGCAGGATCGAAGGTTACGGGAAACTGTTTTTT.